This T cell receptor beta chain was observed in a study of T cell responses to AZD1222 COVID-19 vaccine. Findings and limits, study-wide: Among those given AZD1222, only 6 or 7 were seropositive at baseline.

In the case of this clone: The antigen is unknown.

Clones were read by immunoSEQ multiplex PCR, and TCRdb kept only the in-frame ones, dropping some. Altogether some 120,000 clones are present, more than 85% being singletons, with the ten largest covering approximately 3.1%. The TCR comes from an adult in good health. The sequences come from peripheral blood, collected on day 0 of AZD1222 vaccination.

CDR3 residues: CSARVPDTQYF. The CDR3 bases are TGCAGTGCTAGAGTTCCAGATACGCAGTATTTT. This rearrangement joins TRBV20-1 to TRBJ2-3; D gene uncertain. With 1 base removed from V and 4 bases from J, the gap between germline ends came to 3 bases. The CDR3 consists of 11 residues. Germline V gene sequence: CDR1 DFQATT, CDR2 SNEGSKA (reference sequence).